The 3 T cell receptor beta chains in this list originate from one sample, sequenced in a study of blood T cell repertoires in COVID-19. Some clones are missing from TCRdb's copy, which holds only in-frame ones; the method was immunoSEQ multiplex PCR. The table lists roughly 290,000 clones, approximately 85% of them singletons, with roughly 2.2% in the top ten. The sample consisted of PBMCs or T cells enriched from blood (not recorded which). The receptors originated from a man aged 30 to 39 who had recovered from COVID-19.

The chain joins TRBV24-1 to TRBJ2-5; 8 nucleotides agree with TRBD1. This CDR3 comprises 14 residues. The V gene's germline CDR1 is KGHDR and CDR2 SFDVKD. V shed 3 bases, J shed 4 bases, and the junction held 3 bases outside the gene matches. In DNA, the CDR3 is TGTGCCACCAGTGATACTGGACAGGGAGAGACCCAGTACTTC. This gives the protein CATSDTGQGETQYF.

The V call is TRBV12-5, the J call TRBJ1-2; D gene ambiguous. The V gene's germline CDR1 is LGHNT and CDR2 FRNRAP. The CDR3 sequence is 13 residues long. The V and J ends lost 7 bases and 4 bases respectively, with 13 bases between them. CDR3 in amino acids: CASAPSGGYGYTF. CDR3 in DNA: TGTGCTAGTGCCCCCTCCGGTGGCTATGGCTACACCTTC.

For the CDR3, the DNA is TGTGCTAGTGGTTGGCAGGGGACAACTGGTGGTGGGATGAACACTGAAGCTTTCTTT. Amino acid sequence: CASGWQGTTGGGMNTEAFF. The chain combines TRBV12-5 with TRBJ1-1; D is possibly TRBD1 (6 bases). The CDR3 is 19 amino acids. Germline loops: CDR1 LGHNT, CDR2 FRNRAP. The germline V and J ends were trimmed by 4 bases and 0 bases, with 24 bases remaining between them.